The 4 T cell receptor beta chains presented below share a single source sample, sequenced in a study of B cell selection in AIRE deficiency. Regulatory T cells were sorted as CD4+CD25hiCD127low/negative cells. TCRdb's table, derived via immunoSEQ multiplex PCR, lists solely in-frame clones and lacks some. The sample yields 20,000 to 25,000 clones, around 93% seen once. The specimen sequenced was Tregs sorted from PBMCs. All receptors derive from a human donor with AIRE deficiency.

V is TRBV28 and J is TRBJ1-1, with 7 bases that match TRBD1. CDR3 length: 13 amino acids. The V segment lost 10 bases and the J segment 1 base; nucleotides outside the gene matches: 6. Per the germline V gene, CDR1 is MDHEN and CDR2 is SYDVKM. CDR3 loop: CATRGQPNTEAFF. The CDR3 bases are TGTGCCACCAGGGGACAGCCGAACACTGAAGCTTTCTTT.

In its sample, this clone was seen once. This sequence joins TRBV19 and TRBJ1-5; tentative D call: TRBD1 (5 bases). Germline V lookup: CDR1 LNHDA, CDR2 SQIVND (reference sequence). Deletions cut 7 bases from V and 5 bases from J, with 12 bases between. The CDR3 has 13 amino acids. The CDR3 nucleotides are TGTGCCAGTACCCAAGCGGGGCATCAGCCCCAGCATTTT. It translates to CASTQAGHQPQHF.

The chain has TRBV19 and TRBJ2-5; tentatively, D is TRBD1 or TRBD2 (7 bases each). Germline V gives CDR1 LNHDA, CDR2 SQIVND (reference sequence). This CDR3 comprises 15 residues. Trimming removed 3 bases at V and 1 base at J, with 12 bases between. CDR3 in amino acids: CASSMGGTVQETQYF. Written as DNA, the CDR3 is TGTGCCAGTAGTATGGGAGGGACAGTCCAAGAGACCCAGTACTTC.

The chain recombines TRBV2 with TRBJ1-5, with D unclear. The CDR3 has 13 amino acids. CDR1 is SNHLY and CDR2 is FYNNEI in the germline V gene. V was clipped by 7 bases and J by 6 bases, with 13 bases between them. The CDR3 sequence is CASTSTALQPQHF. CDR3 nucleotides: TGTGCCAGCACCTCCACTGCCCTTCAGCCCCAGCATTTT.